The clone carrying this T cell receptor (beta chain) was counted only a few times. Its antigen is still unknown. The data were taken from a study of naive and memory T cell subsets. The study's findings and limits: Possibly reflecting memory cells re-expressing CD45RA, a few larger clonotypes occurred in naive repertoires, especially CD8.

The CDR3 contains 15 residues. V shed 0 bases, J shed 0 bases, and the junction held 3 bases outside the gene matches. Germline-derived CDR1 and CDR2 are DFQATT and SNEGSKA (reference sequence). Both TRBC1 and TRBC2 were covered by a beta constant-region primer of two equimolar oligonucleotides. Ligated cDNA was amplified by four rounds of PCR with nested alpha and beta constant-region primers and SP2. One entry per CDR3 protein results from TCRdb running MiXCR on the UMI-ligation and nested PCR reads. The sample contains more than 95,000 distinct CDR3 sequences, around 15% of which appear only once.

This clonotype originated in a human donor in good health. The chain carries TRBV20-1 and TRBJ2-3; 7 nucleotides match TRBD1. Sequencing was done on a sample of naive CD8+ T cells from blood. The CDR3 DNA sequence: TGCAGTGCTAGAGATTCGGGACAGAGCACAGATACGCAGTATTTT. Residues: CSARDSGQSTDTQYF.